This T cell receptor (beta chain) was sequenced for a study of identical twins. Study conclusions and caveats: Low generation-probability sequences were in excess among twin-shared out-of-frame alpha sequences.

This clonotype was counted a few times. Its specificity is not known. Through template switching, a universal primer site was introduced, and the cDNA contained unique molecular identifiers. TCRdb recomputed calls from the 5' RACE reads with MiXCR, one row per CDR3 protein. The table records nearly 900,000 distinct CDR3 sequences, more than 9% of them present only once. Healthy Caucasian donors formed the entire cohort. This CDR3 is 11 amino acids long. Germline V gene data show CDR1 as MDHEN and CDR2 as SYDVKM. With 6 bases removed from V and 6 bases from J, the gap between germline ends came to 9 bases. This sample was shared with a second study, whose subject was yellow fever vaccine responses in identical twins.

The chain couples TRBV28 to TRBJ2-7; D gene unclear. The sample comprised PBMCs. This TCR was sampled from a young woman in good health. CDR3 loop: CASRKSREQYF. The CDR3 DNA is TGTGCCAGCAGAAAAAGCCGCGAGCAGTACTTC.